One and the same sample provided the 16 T cell receptor beta chains below, sequenced in a study of cytomegalovirus exposure and HLA in healthy donors. Primers included in the PCR were 60 Vbeta and 13 Jbeta primers. Clones were sequenced by immunoSEQ multiplex PCR, and TCRdb holds only the in-frame ones, with some missing. This sample has about 130,000 clones; over 9.5% occur once, and the top ten carry under 6%. The sequencing sample was made of PBMCs. Receptor source: a woman aged 18-35 years in good health and CMV-seropositive.

This chain links TRBV6-6 with TRBJ2-3; TRBD1 matches at 7 bases. V was pared by 5 bases and J by 2 bases, with 10 bases of the junction left unmatched. The CDR3 loop spans 16 amino acids. Germline CDR1 is MNHNY and CDR2 is SVGAGI (reference sequence). This chain's CDR3 is CASSALWDRDTDTQYF. In DNA form, the CDR3 reads TGTGCCAGCAGTGCGCTATGGGACAGAGACACAGATACGCAGTATTTT.

This clone has a single count. CDR3 DNA sequence: TGTGCCAGCAGCCAAAGCAGGGTAGTAAACACCGGGGAGCTGTTTTTT. The encoded protein is CASSQSRVVNTGELFF. The V and J genes are TRBV4-2 and TRBJ2-2; a weak D match, TRBD1 (5 bases). The CDR3 has 16 amino acids. Trimming removed 2 bases at V and 2 bases at J, with 12 bases between. Germline assignment: CDR1 LGHNA and CDR2 YNFKEQ.

The chain is built from TRBV11-3 and TRBJ1-2; TRBD1 might be the D (6 bases). CDR3 length: 15 residues. The germline gives CDR1 SGHNT, CDR2 YENEEA. Trimming cost V 4 bases and J 5 bases, with 17 bases left between them. The CDR3 protein is CASSSDGGGSYGYTF. In nucleotides, the CDR3 is TGTGCCAGCAGCTCCGATGGGGGGGGCAGTTATGGCTACACCTTC.

The gene calls are TRBV11-2 and TRBJ2-3; 8 bases align to TRBD2. Germline trimming cut 5 bases from V and 8 bases from J; bases unmatched to any gene: 12. The CDR3 is 15 residues long. Germline loops: CDR1 SGHAT, CDR2 FQNNGV. CDR3 amino acids: CASSPPGLADGTQYF. For the CDR3, the DNA is TGTGCCAGCAGCCCCCCAGGACTAGCCGATGGTACGCAGTATTTT.

The V gene is TRBV7-9, the J gene TRBJ2-2; D uncertain. CDR1 and CDR2 from the germline V gene are SEHNR and FQNEAQ (reference sequence). V dropped 3 bases and J dropped 8 bases, with 4 bases sitting between them. The CDR3 extends over 11 amino acids. This CDR3 is CASSFLGELFF. Here the CDR3 DNA reads TGTGCCAGCAGCTTCTTAGGGGAGCTGTTTTTT.

This clone was counted between two and nine times. The chain joins TRBV6-1 to TRBJ2-1; maybe TRBD2 (5 bases). Trimming left V 0 bases short and J 7 bases short, with 13 bases between. Germline V gene data show CDR1 as MNHNS and CDR2 as SASEGT. The CDR3 consists of 15 residues. The DNA for the CDR3 is TGTGCCAGCAGTGAAGCAGTTTATAGCGTTAATGAGCAGTTCTTC. Protein product: CASSEAVYSVNEQFF.

The V gene is TRBV6-5, the J gene TRBJ1-2; D may be TRBD1 (5 bases). The germline V gene has CDR1 MNHEY and CDR2 SVGAGI. Between the trimmed V and J ends, which lost 6 bases and 2 bases, there was a span of 10 bases. This CDR3 is built from 13 residues. CDR3 in amino acids: CASRGGANYGYTF. In DNA form, the CDR3 reads TGTGCCAGCAGGGGGGGAGCCAACTATGGCTACACCTTC.

A note on this clone: A read error may produce the germline difference seen at one junction end. This chain connects TRBV30 to TRBJ2-5; D is undetermined. The CDR3 covers 12 residues. Germline-derived CDR1 and CDR2 are GTSNPN and SVGIG (reference sequence). CDR3 nucleotides: TGTGCATGGAGAGAAAGAAAAGAGAACCAGTACTTC. Protein: CAWRERKENQYF.

This clone came up a few times. This chain connects TRBV2 to TRBJ1-2; D not certain. This CDR3 has 15 amino acids. Germline V gene data show CDR1 as SNHLY and CDR2 as FYNNEI. The ends were cut back, 2 bases at V and 1 base at J, with 11 bases in the middle. This CDR3 reads CASSESVGLNYGYTF. The DNA for the CDR3 is TGTGCCAGCAGTGAATCGGTCGGTCTTAACTATGGCTACACCTTC.

J is TRBJ2-7 and V is TRBV2; 12 bases fit TRBD2. Looked up from germline, CDR1 is SNHLY and CDR2 is FYNNEI. The CDR3 length is 15 residues. J was trimmed by 4 bases and V by 6 bases; bases with no gene match: 7. For the CDR3, the DNA is TGTGCCAGCAGCGACCTAGCGGGAGGGGGATACGAGCAGTACTTC. Protein sequence: CASSDLAGGGYEQYF.

This clone turned up a few times. The J gene is TRBJ2-7, the V gene TRBV11-3, with TRBD2 identical over 15 bases. Germline V gene lookup returns CDR1 SGHNT and CDR2 YENEEA. Trimming at V came to 4 bases and at J to 12 bases, leaving 4 bases not matched to a gene. The CDR3 is 13 amino acids. CDR3 coding DNA: TGTGCCAGCAGCTCCGGGACTAGCGGGAGGCTGTACTTC. It is translated as CASSSGTSGRLYF.

The J gene is TRBJ1-5, the V gene TRBV5-1; 9 bases fit TRBD1. The V gene end was trimmed by 4 bases and the J gene end by 2 bases; junction bases not matched to a gene: 7. Germline V gives CDR1 SGHRS, CDR2 YFSETQ. The CDR3 consists of 16 residues. As DNA, the CDR3 is TGCGCCAGCAGCACGGGACAGGGAGCAGGCAATCAGCCCCAGCATTTT. Translated: CASSTGQGAGNQPQHF.

The J gene is TRBJ1-2, the V gene TRBV9; D uncertain. V lost 4 bases to trimming and J lost 1 base, with 8 bases between them. Germline CDR1 is SGDLS and CDR2 is YYNGEE. The CDR3 is 13 residues long. The CDR3 region has the DNA TGTGCCAGCAGCCTCGGGTTTAACTATGGCTACACCTTC. Its translation: CASSLGFNYGYTF.

The DNA of the CDR3 is TGTGCCAGCACCAATAAACAAGGGGAAACCGGGGAGCTGTTTTTT. It encodes CASTNKQGETGELFF. This rearrangement joins TRBV6-5 to TRBJ2-2; D may be TRBD1 (5 bases). Per germline, CDR1 MNHEY and CDR2 SVGAGI. The CDR3 extends over 15 amino acids. V was pared by 7 bases and J by 5 bases, with 17 bases between.

The J gene is TRBJ1-2, the V gene TRBV30, with D possibly TRBD1 on 6 matching bases. Looked up from germline, CDR1 is GTSNPN and CDR2 is SVGIG (reference sequence). CDR3 length: 13 residues. V was shortened by 3 bases and J by 8 bases, with 16 bases between the two germline ends. Here the CDR3 reads CAWRMRGMEGYTF. CDR3 nucleotides: TGTGCCTGGAGGATGAGGGGGATGGAGGGCTACACCTTC.

This chain joins TRBV6-1 and TRBJ2-7, with 8 bases fitting TRBD2. The germline gives CDR1 MNHNS, CDR2 SASEGT. Trimming at V came to 1 base and at J to 3 bases, leaving 8 bases not matched to a gene. CDR3 size: 16 residues. The CDR3 DNA follows: TGTGCCAGCAGTGAAGGCCCGGCGGGAGGCCTCTACGAGCAGTACTTC. Amino acids: CASSEGPAGGLYEQYF.